This T cell receptor beta chain comes out of a study of early T cells in non-severe SARS-CoV-2 infection. Study information: Sequencing targeted bulk RNA from unsorted whole blood, leaving chains unpaired. General study findings and limits: Anti-spike CD8 responses were favored by VDJdb matching, which missed private and CD4 specificities.

In this sample, this clonotype turned up many times. What it binds is unknown. Individual cDNA molecules carried attached unique molecular identifiers. One entry per CDR3 protein, called by TCRdb with MiXCR from the 5' RACE reads. The table lists 55,000 to 80,000 distinct CDR3 sequences, 9.5% to 13% of them singletons. The source material was whole blood. The receptor was derived from an adult who was a healthcare worker with PCR-confirmed SARS-CoV-2 infection or an uninfected control (not recorded which).

The CDR3: CSGISTNYGYTF. In DNA, the CDR3 is TGCAGCGGAATCAGCACTAACTATGGCTACACCTTC. J is TRBJ1-2 and V is TRBV29-1, with no clear D. The CDR3 runs 12 residues. The V end was cut by 7 bases, the J end by 0 bases, with 9 bases between. Germline CDR1 and CDR2: SQVTM and ANQGSEA.